The clone carrying this T cell receptor (beta chain) was observed many times. Its specificity is not known. The sample is drawn from a study of T cells in Graves' hyperthyroidism and ophthalmopathy. Study information: Peripheral blood was taken when the disease was first diagnosed, before any treatment began.

The study, taken as a whole, reports: Median prediction lead before ophthalmopathy onset was 6.5 to 7 months with the model.

TCR beta CDR3 regions were amplified from RNA. The HTBI primer set served for first-round RT-PCR of the TCR CDR3. TCRdb reanalysed the multiplex PCR reads using MiXCR and keeps one entry per CDR3 protein. The sample yields some 510,000 distinct CDR3 sequences, less than 25% seen once. Absence of ophthalmopathy progression within 18 months defined stable Graves' hyperthyroidism. The hyperthyroidism was newly diagnosed and had lasted under 2 months; the patients were aged 18 to 65. Trimming took 5 bases from V and 6 from J; bases not matched to a gene: 13. The CDR3 spans 15 residues. Germline V lookup: CDR1 GTSNPN, CDR2 SVGIG (reference sequence).

The sequence derives from a man between 18 and 35 years old with Graves' hyperthyroidism. The genes are TRBV30 and TRBJ2-5; 9 nucleotides match TRBD2. The sample was blood. CDR3: CAWDSGGDPRKTQYF. The CDR3 DNA follows: TGTGCCTGGGATAGCGGGGGCGACCCCCGGAAGACCCAGTACTTC.